This T cell receptor (beta chain) was captured by sequencing in a study of cytomegalovirus exposure and HLA in healthy donors. Whole-study context: There were nearly 120 million unique TCR beta sequences, drawn from roughly 200 million T cells, in an earlier analysis. Findings and limits, study-wide: Reportedly, diagnosis of cytomegalovirus status by the classifier showed high specificity and sensitivity. As a later analysis showed, a missense DCLRE1C variant was linked to trimming of TCR beta V- and J-genes.

Only a few counts were recorded for this clone. Its antigen is currently unknown. Germline and junction disagree at one end, which may indicate a read error. Amplification used 60 Vbeta primers and 13 Jbeta primers. Per the study methods: Later work found roughly 80 million unique TCR beta chains, with approximately 12 million shared. The assay was immunoSEQ multiplex PCR, and TCRdb's table has in-frame clones only and misses some. D and trimming were read from the DNA, whereas the V and J calls and clone size are those reported in that table. The sample has roughly 77,000 clones; 65% to 70% are singletons. Germline V gene lookup returns CDR1 SEHNR and CDR2 FQNEAQ (reference sequence). The length of the CDR3 is 13 residues.

The genes are TRBV7-9 and TRBJ2-5; D unresolved. This clonotype was sampled from a woman between 50 and 59 years old in good health and CMV-seropositive. Sequencing was performed on PBMCs. The CDR3 coding sequence is TGTTCCAGTATTATCGGGTACCAAGAGACCCAGTACTTC. Its translation is CSSIIGYQETQYF.